These 27 T cell receptor beta chains were sequenced from one sample in a study of cytomegalovirus exposure and HLA in healthy donors. The PCR was carried out with 60 Vbeta primers and 13 Jbeta primers. Some clones are missing from TCRdb's copy, which holds only in-frame ones; the method was immunoSEQ multiplex PCR. Of about 130,000 clones listed, roughly 71% are singletons. The specimen was PBMCs. The receptors come from a woman aged 50 to 60 in good health and CMV-seropositive.

The genes are TRBV2 and TRBJ1-2; 7 bases agree with TRBD1. The CDR3 consists of 13 residues. Trimming removed 6 bases from V and 4 bases from J; junction bases left unmatched: 5. Germline V lookup: CDR1 SNHLY, CDR2 FYNNEI. The CDR3 nucleotides read TGTGCCAGCAGACAGGGGTTGGGCTATGGCTACACCTTC. It codes for CASRQGLGYGYTF.

This clone was counted a few times. V is TRBV2 and J is TRBJ1-5; perhaps TRBD1 as D (5 bases). CDR1 SNHLY and CDR2 FYNNEI come from the germline V gene. Trimming cost V 4 bases and J 6 bases, with 10 bases left between them. The CDR3 covers 13 residues. CDR3: CASSADRGQPQHF. In DNA, the CDR3 is TGTGCCAGCAGTGCCGATAGGGGTCAGCCCCAGCATTTT. Full variable domain (rest looked up from reference TRBV2 and TRBJ1-5): EPEVTQTPSHQVTQMGQEVILRCVPISNHLYFYWYRQILGQKVEFLVSFYNNEISEKSEIFDDQFSVERPDGSNFTLKIRSTKLEDSAMYFCASSADRGQPQHFGDGTRLSIL.

The V gene is TRBV6-1, the J gene TRBJ1-5; the D gene is possibly TRBD1 (6 bases). There are 17 residues in the CDR3. V lost 4 bases and J 0 bases, leaving 16 bases between the germline ends. Germline V gene data show CDR1 as MNHNS and CDR2 as SASEGT. Here the CDR3 DNA reads TGTGCCAGCAGTGGCTATCGACAGGTCTATAGCAATCAGCCCCAGCATTTT. This sequence encodes CASSGYRQVYSNQPQHF.

The gene calls are TRBV5-5 and TRBJ2-3; 7 bases match TRBD2. V lost 2 bases, J lost 5 bases, and 5 bases stayed unmatched. Germline loops: CDR1 SGHKS, CDR2 YYEKEE (reference sequence). This CDR3 region has 14 residues. CDR3 nucleotide sequence: TGTGCCAGCAGCTTTTCGGGGGGTCAAGATACGCAGTATTTT. This codes for CASSFSGGQDTQYF.

The genes are TRBV30 and TRBJ2-1; D perhaps matches TRBD2 (6 bases). The germline V gene has CDR1 GTSNPN and CDR2 SVGIG (reference sequence). The CDR3 sequence is 16 residues long. With 0 bases removed from V and 8 bases from J, the gap between germline ends came to 20 bases. DNA of the CDR3: TGTGCCTGGAGTGTACGGGGGATCCCCCAAGGGGATGAGCAGTTCTTC. Protein product: CAWSVRGIPQGDEQFF.

The chain carries TRBV5-1 and TRBJ2-3; 8 bases map to TRBD1. The CDR3 totals 15 residues. Trimming removed 7 bases from V and 0 bases from J; junction bases left unmatched: 7. Germline V CDR1 and CDR2: SGHRS, YFSETQ. The chain's CDR3 is CASLEGQVSTDTQYF. CDR3 coding DNA: TGCGCCAGCCTCGAGGGACAGGTTAGCACAGATACGCAGTATTTT.

This clone came up a few times. This sample includes further DNA sequences coding for the same CDR3. The chain carries TRBV7-9 and TRBJ1-1; 8 positions agree with TRBD1. The CDR3 has 15 amino acids. The germline V gene has CDR1 SEHNR and CDR2 FQNEAQ (reference sequence). Losses at the gene ends were 5 bases for V and 1 base for J; bases not matched to a gene: 6. The CDR3 is CASSAPGTGNTEAFF. The CDR3 DNA reads TGTGCCAGCAGCGCCCCGGGGACAGGGAACACTGAAGCTTTCTTT. The complete variable domain, with remaining parts taken from reference TRBV7-9 and TRBJ1-1, reads DTGVSQNPRHKITKRGQNVTFRCDPISEHNRLYWYRQTLGQGPEFLTYFQNEAQLEKSRLLSDRFSAERPKGSFSTLEIQRTEQGDSAMYLCASSAPGTGNTEAFFGQGTRLTVV.

The V and J genes are TRBV7-6 and TRBJ2-3, with a weak D call TRBD2 (6 bases). CDR1 and CDR2 from the germline V gene are SGHVS and FNYEAQ. The length of the CDR3 is 14 residues. Trimming removed 2 bases from V and 6 bases from J, with 12 bases in between. In nucleotides, the CDR3 is TGTGCCAGCAGCTTAACGGGGGTGGGGGATACGCAGTATTTT. Translated: CASSLTGVGDTQYF.

The chain recombines TRBV7-9 with TRBJ1-4; 8 nucleotides align to TRBD1. The CDR3 loop spans 15 amino acids. J lost 5 bases, V lost 5 bases, and 7 bases had no gene match. Germline V gene data show CDR1 as SEHNR and CDR2 as FQNEAQ (reference sequence). CDR3 loop: CASSPGGAGNEKLFF. CDR3 nucleotides: TGTGCCAGCAGCCCAGGGGGCGCGGGGAATGAAAAACTGTTTTTT.

The genes are TRBV18 and TRBJ2-7, with D perhaps TRBD1 (5 bases). V lost 1 base and J 2 bases, leaving 9 bases between the germline ends. Germline V gene lookup returns CDR1 KGHSH and CDR2 LQKENI. There are 14 residues in the CDR3. The DNA for the CDR3 is TGTGCCAGCTCACCACAGGGGAATACCTACGAGCAGTACTTC. Its protein is CASSPQGNTYEQYF. Variable domain in full (rest from reference TRBV18 and TRBJ2-7): NAGVMQNPRHLVRRRGQEARLRCSPMKGHSHVYWYRQLPEEGLKFMVYLQKENIIDESGMPKERFSAEFPKEGPSILRIQQVVRGDSAAYFCASSPQGNTYEQYFGPGTRLTVT.

V gene TRBV13 combines with J gene TRBJ2-1, with a weak D call TRBD2 (6 bases). The CDR3 contains 14 residues. Trimming removed 3 bases at V and 7 bases at J, with 13 bases between. Germline loops: CDR1 PRHDT, CDR2 FYEKMQ (reference sequence). In DNA form, the CDR3 reads TGTGCCAGCAGCTTCGGGGGTGGAGGGAATGAGCAGTTCTTC. Protein: CASSFGGGGNEQFF.

This clone was seen more than once but under ten times. The chain combines TRBV5-1 with TRBJ1-1; 7 bases map to TRBD1. V was pared by 4 bases and J by 1 base, with 4 bases of the junction left unmatched. This CDR3 has 14 amino acids. The germline gives CDR1 SGHRS, CDR2 YFSETQ. The CDR3 coding sequence is TGCGCCAGCAGCATACAGGGGCCGAACACTGAAGCTTTCTTT. Translating it yields CASSIQGPNTEAFF.

The chain recombines TRBV4-1 with TRBJ2-2, with 12 nucleotides matching TRBD1. The ends lost 4 bases at V and 7 bases at J; junction bases unmatched: 4. From germline, CDR1 is MGHRA and CDR2 YSYEKL. The CDR3 totals 15 residues. In DNA form, the CDR3 reads TGCGCCAGCAGCCCGGGACAGGGGGCGGGCGGGGAGCTGTTTTTT. Amino acid sequence: CASSPGQGAGGELFF.

The V gene is TRBV6-6, the J gene TRBJ1-1; TRBD1 agrees at 9 bases. Trimming at V came to 5 bases and at J to 8 bases, leaving 3 bases not matched to a gene. This CDR3 contains 12 residues. CDR1 is MNHNY, CDR2 SVGAGI, per germline (reference sequence). This CDR3 is CASSITGGEAFF. CDR3 DNA: TGTGCCAGCAGTATCACAGGGGGCGAAGCTTTCTTT.

The V call is TRBV15, the J call TRBJ1-1; possibly TRBD1 for D (5 bases). Per the germline V gene, CDR1 is LNHNV and CDR2 is YYDKDF (reference sequence). The germline V and J ends were trimmed by 9 bases and 1 base, with 12 bases remaining between them. This CDR3 contains 13 residues. For the CDR3, the DNA is TGTGCCACAACGCGACAGAGGAACACTGAAGCTTTCTTT. Amino acids: CATTRQRNTEAFF.

The chain links TRBV4-3 to TRBJ2-3; the D gene is possibly TRBD1 (6 bases). The CDR3 extends over 15 amino acids. CDR1 and CDR2 (germline): LGHNA, YSLEER. V dropped 5 bases and J dropped 4 bases, with 16 bases sitting between them. As DNA, the CDR3 is TGCGCCAGCAGCTTAGGAACAGGGCGGGCAGATACGCAGTATTTT. Translating it yields CASSLGTGRADTQYF.

The J gene is TRBJ2-5, the V gene TRBV7-9; 8 bases line up with TRBD1. The length of the CDR3 is 15 residues. The germline V gene has CDR1 SEHNR and CDR2 FQNEAQ (reference sequence). The ends lost 1 base at V and 4 bases at J; junction bases unmatched: 5. CDR3 sequence (DNA): TGTGCCAGCAGCTTAGGCGGACAGGGTGGAGAGACCCAGTACTTC. Translated, it gives CASSLGGQGGETQYF.

This clone turned up a few times. The V and J genes are TRBV23-1 and TRBJ1-5; TRBD1 is a possible D gene (6 bases). TRBV23-1 is placed among ORFs of uncertain function. Between the trimmed V and J ends, which lost 4 bases and 6 bases, there was a span of 13 bases. The CDR3 totals 14 residues. CDR3 region: CASSPTTGFQPQHF. CDR3 DNA sequence: TGCGCCAGCAGTCCGACGACAGGTTTTCAGCCCCAGCATTTT.

V gene TRBV29-1 combines with J gene TRBJ2-3, with 14 bases that match TRBD2. The J segment lost 5 bases and the V segment lost 3 bases, leaving 4 bases of the junction unmatched. There are 15 residues in the CDR3. Germline V gene lookup returns CDR1 SQVTM and CDR2 ANQGSEA. This CDR3 is CSVDGTSGGVDTQYF. The CDR3 DNA follows: TGCAGCGTTGATGGGACTAGCGGGGGTGTAGATACGCAGTATTTT.

This sequence joins TRBV7-6 and TRBJ1-3; 7 nucleotides match TRBD1. Unmatched junction bases numbered 4, after V lost 5 bases and J lost 6 bases. In germline, CDR1 is SGHVS, CDR2 FNYEAQ. The CDR3 loop spans 13 amino acids. The CDR3 coding sequence is TGTGCCAGCAGCCGGGGACAGCTAAACACCATATATTTT. Translating gives CASSRGQLNTIYF. The full variable domain, rest sourced from reference TRBV7-6 and TRBJ1-3, is GAGVSQSPRYKVTKRGQDVALRCDPISGHVSLYWYRQALGQGPEFLTYFNYEAQQDKSGLPNDRFSAERPEGSISTLTIQRTEQRDSAMYRCASSRGQLNTIYFGEGSWLTVV.

The V call is TRBV28, the J call TRBJ2-4; perhaps TRBD2 as D (5 bases). Between the trimmed V and J ends, which lost 5 bases and 8 bases, there was a span of 19 bases. From germline, CDR1 is MDHEN and CDR2 SYDVKM. This CDR3 is built from 15 residues. The CDR3 sequence is CASSPPWTANHIQYF. DNA of the CDR3: TGTGCCAGCAGTCCCCCCTGGACTGCGAACCACATTCAGTACTTC.

This chain joins TRBV4-2 and TRBJ2-5, with a weak D call TRBD2 (6 bases). The ends were cut back, 0 bases at V and 3 bases at J, with 26 bases in the middle. CDR3 size: 20 residues. CDR1 and CDR2 (germline): LGHNA, YNFKEQ. The DNA for the CDR3 is TGTGCCAGCAGCCAAGATCCGAACTCCCGCTCGAGCGAGCGGGAAGAGACCCAGTACTTC. It yields the protein CASSQDPNSRSSEREETQYF.

The chain combines TRBV6-6 with TRBJ2-5; TRBD1 matches 9 bases. The CDR3 runs 14 residues. CDR1 is MNHNY and CDR2 is SVGAGI in the germline V gene (reference sequence). Trimming took 5 bases from V and 5 from J; bases not matched to a gene: 6. The CDR3 sequence: CASSPWTGVETQYF. The DNA for the CDR3 is TGTGCCAGCAGTCCATGGACAGGGGTCGAGACCCAGTACTTC.

The rearrangement links TRBV19 to TRBJ1-5; tentatively, D is TRBD1 (5 bases). This CDR3 is 13 amino acids long. Germline CDR1 is LNHDA and CDR2 is SQIVND (reference sequence). Between the trimmed V and J ends, which lost 6 bases and 5 bases, there was a span of 11 bases. This chain's CDR3 is CASRAGFHQPQHF. DNA of the CDR3: TGTGCCAGTAGGGCAGGGTTCCATCAGCCCCAGCATTTT.

This chain joins TRBV10-3 and TRBJ1-3, with D unclear. CDR1 and CDR2 (germline): ENHRY, SYGVKD. Trimming removed 6 bases from V and 2 bases from J, with 11 bases in between. This CDR3 is 14 amino acids long. The CDR3 DNA reads as TGTGCCATCAGCCCCGACATGGCTGGAAACACCATATATTTT. Translating gives CAISPDMAGNTIYF.

This rearrangement joins TRBV7-9 to TRBJ1-4; D possibly corresponds to TRBD1 (5 bases). The V gene's germline CDR1 is SEHNR and CDR2 FQNEAQ (reference sequence). The length of the CDR3 is 15 residues. V was shortened by 3 bases and J by 3 bases, with 11 bases between the two germline ends. The CDR3 nucleotides are TGTGCCAGCAGCTTGCAGGCGGGGCCTAATGAAAAACTGTTTTTT. It translates to CASSLQAGPNEKLFF.

V usage is TRBV7-9 and J usage is TRBJ2-5, with 12 bases fitting TRBD2. The CDR3 has 17 residues. J was trimmed by 2 bases and V by 2 bases; bases with no gene match: 6. Germline loops: CDR1 SEHNR, CDR2 FQNEAQ (reference sequence). The CDR3 DNA reads TGTGCCAGCAGCTTAAATCGTCTAGCGGGGGGGCAAGAGACCCAGTACTTC. Encoded protein: CASSLNRLAGGQETQYF. The full variable domain, rest sourced from reference TRBV7-9 and TRBJ2-5, is DTGVSQNPRHKITKRGQNVTFRCDPISEHNRLYWYRQTLGQGPEFLTYFQNEAQLEKSRLLSDRFSAERPKGSFSTLEIQRTEQGDSAMYLCASSLNRLAGGQETQYFGPGTRLLVL.